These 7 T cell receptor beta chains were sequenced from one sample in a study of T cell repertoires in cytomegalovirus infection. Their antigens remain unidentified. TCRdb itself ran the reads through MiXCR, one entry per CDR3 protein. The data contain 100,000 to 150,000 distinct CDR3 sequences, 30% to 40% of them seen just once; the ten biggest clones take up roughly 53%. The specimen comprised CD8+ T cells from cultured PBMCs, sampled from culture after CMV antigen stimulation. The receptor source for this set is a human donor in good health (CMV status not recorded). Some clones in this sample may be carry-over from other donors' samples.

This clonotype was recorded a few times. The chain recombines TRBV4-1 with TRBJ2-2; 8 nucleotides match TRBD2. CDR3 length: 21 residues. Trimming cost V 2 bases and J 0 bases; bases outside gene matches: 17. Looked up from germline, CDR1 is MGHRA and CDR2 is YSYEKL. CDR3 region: CASSQFSVGSGENANTGELFF. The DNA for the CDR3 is TGCGCCAGCAGCCAATTCTCCGTTGGTAGCGGGGAAAACGCGAACACCGGGGAGCTGTTTTTT.

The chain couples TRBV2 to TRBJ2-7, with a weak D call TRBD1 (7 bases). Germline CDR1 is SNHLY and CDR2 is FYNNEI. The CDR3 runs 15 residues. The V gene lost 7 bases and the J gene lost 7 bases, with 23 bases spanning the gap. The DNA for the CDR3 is TGTGCCAGCACCGCGGGGACAGTGACTTGGTGGGAGCAGTACTTC. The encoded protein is CASTAGTVTWWEQYF.

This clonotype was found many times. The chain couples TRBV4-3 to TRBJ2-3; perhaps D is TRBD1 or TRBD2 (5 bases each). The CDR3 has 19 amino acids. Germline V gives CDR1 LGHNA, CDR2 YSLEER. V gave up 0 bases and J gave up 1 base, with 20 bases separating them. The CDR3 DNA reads TGCGCCAGCAGCCAAGATTTGGGGACCCCATCCGGCGGCACAGATACGCAGTATTTT. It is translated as CASSQDLGTPSGGTDTQYF.

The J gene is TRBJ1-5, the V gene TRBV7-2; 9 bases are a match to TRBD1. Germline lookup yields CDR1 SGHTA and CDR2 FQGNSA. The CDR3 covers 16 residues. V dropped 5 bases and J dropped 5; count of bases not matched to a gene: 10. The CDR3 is CASSPQGGTGHQPQHF. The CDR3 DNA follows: TGTGCCAGCAGCCCCCAAGGGGGGACAGGGCATCAGCCCCAGCATTTT. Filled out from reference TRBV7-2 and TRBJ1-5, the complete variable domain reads GAGVSQSPSNKVTEKGKDVELRCDPISGHTALYWYRQSLGQGLEFLIYFQGNSAPDKSGLPSDRFSAERTGGSVSTLTIQRTQQEDSAVYLCASSPQGGTGHQPQHFGDGTRLSIL.

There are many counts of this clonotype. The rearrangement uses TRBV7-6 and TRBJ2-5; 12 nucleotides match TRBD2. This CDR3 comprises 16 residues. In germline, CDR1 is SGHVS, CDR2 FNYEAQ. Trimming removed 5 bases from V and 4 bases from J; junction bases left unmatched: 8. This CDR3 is CASSPRTSGAGETQYF. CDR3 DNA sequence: TGTGCCAGCAGCCCCAGGACTAGCGGGGCGGGAGAGACCCAGTACTTC.

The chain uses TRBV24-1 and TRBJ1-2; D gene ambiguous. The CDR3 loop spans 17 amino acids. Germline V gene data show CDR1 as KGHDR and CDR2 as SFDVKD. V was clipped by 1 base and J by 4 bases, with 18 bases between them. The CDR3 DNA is TGTGCCACCAGTGATTTCCGTGGACCGCAGTCGGGCTATGGCTACACCTTC. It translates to CATSDFRGPQSGYGYTF.

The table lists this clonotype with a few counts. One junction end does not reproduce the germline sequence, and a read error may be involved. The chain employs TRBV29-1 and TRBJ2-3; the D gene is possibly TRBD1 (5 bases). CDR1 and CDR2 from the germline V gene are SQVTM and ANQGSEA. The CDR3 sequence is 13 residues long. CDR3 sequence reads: CSVEGAIVDTQYF. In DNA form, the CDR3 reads TGCAGCGTGGAAGGGGCTATTGTCGATACGCAGTATTTT.